This is a list of T cell receptor beta chains from one sample in a study of sequential checkpoint blockade in melanoma. The data were produced by immunoSEQ multiplex PCR, yet TCRdb's version contains in-frame clones alone and is incomplete. The sample comprises about 8,200 clones, about three fifths of which are singletons, and 15% to 20% rests with the top ten. The sequencing here drew on CD8+ T cells sorted from blood (inferred from file names), taken from a patient given nivolumab and ipilimumab in sequence. The receptors were sampled from a human donor with melanoma. Both conserved end residues are part of each CDR3. The order of the fields is V gene, clone size, D gene, J gene, CDR3 protein, CDR3 DNA. A D gene is named only where the DNA matches it firmly. Clone size is not always given. Where it is, it says once, few, many or a class for expanded clones.

TRBV15	medium-sized	TRBD1	TRBJ2-7	CATSPGTGGAEYF	TGTGCCACCAGTCCCGGGACAGGGGGCGCGGAGTACTTC
TRBV7-9	NA	TRBD2	TRBJ2-2	CASSLSLAGLNTGELFF	TGTGCCAGCAGCTTAAGCCTAGCGGGCTTGAACACCGGGGAGCTGTTTTTT
TRBV5-8	NA	NA	TRBJ2-5	CASSLSSGAPQETQYF	TGTGCCAGCAGCTTGAGTTCAGGCGCACCCCAAGAGACCCAGTACTTC
TRBV9	NA	NA	TRBJ1-2	CASSVAQGGHGYTF	TGTGCCAGCAGCGTAGCCCAGGGTGGCCATGGCTACACCTTC
TRBV2	NA	TRBD1	TRBJ2-7	CASSEDRAYEQYF	TGTGCCAGCAGTGAGGACAGGGCCTACGAGCAGTACTTC
TRBV6-5	NA	TRBD1	TRBJ2-7	CASSYSRDSYEQYF	TGTGCCAGCAGTTACTCCCGGGACAGCTACGAGCAGTACTTC
TRBV11-1	NA	NA	TRBJ1-1	CASSLKRSEYTEAFF	TGTGCCAGCAGCCTGAAGAGGTCGGAGTACACTGAAGCTTTCTTT
TRBV7-9	medium-sized	NA	TRBJ1-5	CASSPGHGQPQHF	TGTGCCAGCAGCCCGGGACACGGGCAGCCCCAGCATTTT
TRBV13	few	NA	TRBJ2-7	CASSPQGYEQYF	TGTGCCAGCAGCCCGCAGGGTTACGAGCAGTACTTC
TRBV30	NA	NA	TRBJ2-7	CAWSWGTGVYEQYF	TGTGCCTGGAGTTGGGGGACGGGAGTCTACGAGCAGTACTTC
TRBV19	few	TRBD1	TRBJ2-7	CASSIYRGPYEQYF	TGTGCCAGTAGTATCTACAGGGGACCCTACGAGCAGTACTTC
TRBV4-1	NA	TRBD1	TRBJ1-3	CASSQDLTPGQGFGNTIYF	TGCGCCAGCAGCCAAGACTTAACGCCGGGACAGGGCTTTGGGAACACCATATATTTT
TRBV5-1	NA	NA	TRBJ2-1	CASSPGWRAPNEQFF	TGCGCCAGCAGCCCTGGATGGAGGGCACCCAATGAGCAGTTCTTC
TRBV6-4	NA	TRBD1	TRBJ1-2	CASRIRDRDDRYGYTF	TGTGCCAGCAGAATCCGGGACAGGGATGATCGCTATGGCTACACCTTC
TRBV4-1	once	NA	TRBJ1-5	CASSQTDRYSNQPQHF	TGCGCCAGCAGCCAAACGGACAGATATAGCAATCAGCCCCAGCATTTT
TRBV7-3	NA	TRBD2	TRBJ2-7	CASSLTSGAYEQYF	TGTGCCAGCAGCTTGACTAGCGGGGCCTACGAGCAGTACTTC